The sequence of this T cell receptor (beta chain) was determined in a study of T cell responses to AZD1222 COVID-19 vaccine. The protocol was immunoSEQ multiplex PCR, while the TCRdb copy is restricted to in-frame clones and leaves out a portion. The data contain approximately 84,000 clones, roughly nine tenths of them seen just once; the ten biggest clones take up about 31%. This clone was recorded only once. The CDR3 consists of 14 residues. The J segment lost 4 bases and the V segment lost 0 bases, leaving 1 base of the junction unmatched. In germline, CDR1 is SGHKS, CDR2 YYEKEE (reference sequence).

This TCR derives from an adult in good health. V usage is TRBV5-5 and J usage is TRBJ1-2, with TRBD1 identical over 9 bases. The specimen comprised peripheral blood, sampled on day 0 of AZD1222 vaccination. CDR3: CASSLEQGAYGYTF. In nucleotides, the CDR3 is TGTGCCAGCAGCTTGGAACAGGGGGCCTATGGCTACACCTTC.